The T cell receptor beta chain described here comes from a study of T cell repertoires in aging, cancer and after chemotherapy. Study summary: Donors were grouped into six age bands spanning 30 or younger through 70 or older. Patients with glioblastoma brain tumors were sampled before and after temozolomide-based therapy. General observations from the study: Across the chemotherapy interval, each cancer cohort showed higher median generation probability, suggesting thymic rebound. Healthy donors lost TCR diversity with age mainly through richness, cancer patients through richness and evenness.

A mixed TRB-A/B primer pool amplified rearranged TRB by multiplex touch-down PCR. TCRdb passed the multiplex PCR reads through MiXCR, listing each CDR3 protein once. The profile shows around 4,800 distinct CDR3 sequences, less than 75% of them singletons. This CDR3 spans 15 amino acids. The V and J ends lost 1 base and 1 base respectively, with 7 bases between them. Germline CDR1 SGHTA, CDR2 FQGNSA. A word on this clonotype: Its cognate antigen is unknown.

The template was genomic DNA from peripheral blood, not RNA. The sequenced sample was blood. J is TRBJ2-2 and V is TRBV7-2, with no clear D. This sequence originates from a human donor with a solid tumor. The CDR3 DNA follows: TGTGCCAGCAGCTTAGTTTCGCAGAACACCGGGGAGCTGTTTTTT. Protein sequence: CASSLVSQNTGELFF.